The following is a TCR beta chain sequence with its context. This sample also contains other DNA sequences that code for the same CDR3. Germline V CDR1 and CDR2: KGHSH, LQKENI. The CDR3 sequence is 15 residues long. The V and J ends lost 3 bases and 0 bases, in that order; junction bases with no gene match: 3. Original processing methods: Reference gene primer amplification gave nucleated cell count estimates. TCRdb keeps only in-frame clones here, not all; method: immunoSEQ multiplex PCR. That table is the source of V, J and clone size, and D and trimming were worked out from the DNA. The repertoire holds a few hundred thousand clones, roughly 84% seen once, with roughly 3.1% in the top ten. The entry originates in a study of blood T cell repertoires in COVID-19. Study summary: Researchers got acute and convalescent COVID-19 samples from the United States, Italy and Spain. PBMCs, B-cell-depleted T cells, or T cells provided the cDNA or gDNA that made up the material.

V and J are TRBV18 and TRBJ2-3; 7 bases map to TRBD2. The receptor comes from a woman between 18 and 29 years old with acute or convalescent COVID-19. Sequencing was performed on peripheral blood. The CDR3 bases are TGTGCCAGCTCACCTCCTAGCGGAAGCACAGATACGCAGTATTTT. Encoded protein: CASSPPSGSTDTQYF.